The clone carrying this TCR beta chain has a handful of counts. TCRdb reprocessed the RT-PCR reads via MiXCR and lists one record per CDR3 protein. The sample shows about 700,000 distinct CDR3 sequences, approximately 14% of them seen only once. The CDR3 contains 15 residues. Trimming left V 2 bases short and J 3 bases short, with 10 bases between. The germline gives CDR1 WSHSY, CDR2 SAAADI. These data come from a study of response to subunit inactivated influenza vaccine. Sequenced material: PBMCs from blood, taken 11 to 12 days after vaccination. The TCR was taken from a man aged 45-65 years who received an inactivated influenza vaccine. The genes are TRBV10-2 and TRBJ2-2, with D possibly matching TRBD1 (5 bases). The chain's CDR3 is CASSEPRQYTGELFF. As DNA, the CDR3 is TGCGCCAGCAGTGAGCCGCGACAGTACACCGGGGAGCTGTTTTTT.